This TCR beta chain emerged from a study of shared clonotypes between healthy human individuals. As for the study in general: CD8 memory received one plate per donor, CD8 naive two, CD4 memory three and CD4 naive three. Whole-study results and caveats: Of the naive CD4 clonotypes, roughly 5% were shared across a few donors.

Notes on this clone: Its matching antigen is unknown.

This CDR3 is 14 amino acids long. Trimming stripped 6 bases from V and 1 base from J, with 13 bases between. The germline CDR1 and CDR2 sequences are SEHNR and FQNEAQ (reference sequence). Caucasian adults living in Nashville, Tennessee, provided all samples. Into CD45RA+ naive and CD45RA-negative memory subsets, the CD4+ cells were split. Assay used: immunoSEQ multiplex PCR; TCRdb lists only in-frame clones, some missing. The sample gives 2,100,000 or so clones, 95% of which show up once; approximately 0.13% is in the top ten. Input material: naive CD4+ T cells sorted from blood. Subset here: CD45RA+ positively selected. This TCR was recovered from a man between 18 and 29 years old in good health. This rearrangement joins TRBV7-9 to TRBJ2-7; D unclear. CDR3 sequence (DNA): TGTGCCAGCAGTCCAAGGAGTACTTCCTACGAGCAGTACTTC. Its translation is CASSPRSTSYEQYF.